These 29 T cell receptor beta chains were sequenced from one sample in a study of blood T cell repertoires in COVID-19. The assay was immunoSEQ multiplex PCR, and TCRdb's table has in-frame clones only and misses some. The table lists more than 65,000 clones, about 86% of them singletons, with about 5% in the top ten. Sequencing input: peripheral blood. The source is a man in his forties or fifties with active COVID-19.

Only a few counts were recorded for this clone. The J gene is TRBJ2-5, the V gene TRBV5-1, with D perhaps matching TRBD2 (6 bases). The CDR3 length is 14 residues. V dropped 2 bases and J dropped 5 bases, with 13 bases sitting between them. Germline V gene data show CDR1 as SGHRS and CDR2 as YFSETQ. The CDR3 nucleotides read TGCGCCAGCAGCTTTGGAGGGCCGGGGGAGACCCAGTACTTC. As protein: CASSFGGPGETQYF.

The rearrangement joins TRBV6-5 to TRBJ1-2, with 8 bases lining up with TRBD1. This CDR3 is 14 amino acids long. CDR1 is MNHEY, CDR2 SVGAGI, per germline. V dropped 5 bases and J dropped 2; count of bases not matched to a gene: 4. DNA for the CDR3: TGTGCCAGCAGTAACAGGGGGAGAAACTATGGCTACACCTTC. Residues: CASSNRGRNYGYTF.

This CDR3 reads CASSGINTGELFF. CDR3 DNA: TGTGCCAGCAGCGGGATTAACACCGGGGAGCTGTTTTTT. The chain combines TRBV6-5 with TRBJ2-2, with D possibly TRBD2 on 5 matching bases. There are 13 residues in the CDR3. Germline CDR1 MNHEY, CDR2 SVGAGI. V gave up 6 bases and J gave up 2 bases, with 7 bases separating them.

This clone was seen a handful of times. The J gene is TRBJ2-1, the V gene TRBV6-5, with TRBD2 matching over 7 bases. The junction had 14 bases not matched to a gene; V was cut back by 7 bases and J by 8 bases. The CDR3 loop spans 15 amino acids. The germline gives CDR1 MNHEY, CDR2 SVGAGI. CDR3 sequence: CASTPPGGRAYEQFF. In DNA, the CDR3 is TGTGCCAGCACCCCCCCTGGGGGGAGGGCCTATGAGCAGTTCTTC.

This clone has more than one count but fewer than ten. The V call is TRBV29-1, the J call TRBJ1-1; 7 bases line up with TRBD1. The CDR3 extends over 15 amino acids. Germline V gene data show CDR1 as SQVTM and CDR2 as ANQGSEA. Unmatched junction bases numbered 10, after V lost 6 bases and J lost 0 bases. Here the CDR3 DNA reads TGCAGCGTCCGGGACAGCAGCTTCATGAACACTGAAGCTTTCTTT. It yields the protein CSVRDSSFMNTEAFF.

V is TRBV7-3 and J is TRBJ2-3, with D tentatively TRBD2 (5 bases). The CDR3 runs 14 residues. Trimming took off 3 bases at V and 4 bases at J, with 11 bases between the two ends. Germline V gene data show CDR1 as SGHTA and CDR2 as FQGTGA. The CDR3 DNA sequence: TGTGCCAGCAGCTTCAGCGGAGCGGCAGATACGCAGTATTTT. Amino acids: CASSFSGAADTQYF.

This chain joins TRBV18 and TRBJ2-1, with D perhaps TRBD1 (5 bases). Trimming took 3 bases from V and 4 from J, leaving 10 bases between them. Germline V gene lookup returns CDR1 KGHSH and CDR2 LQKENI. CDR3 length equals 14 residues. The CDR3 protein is CASSPEDTYNEQFF. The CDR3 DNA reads TGTGCCAGCTCACCCGAGGACACTTACAATGAGCAGTTCTTC.

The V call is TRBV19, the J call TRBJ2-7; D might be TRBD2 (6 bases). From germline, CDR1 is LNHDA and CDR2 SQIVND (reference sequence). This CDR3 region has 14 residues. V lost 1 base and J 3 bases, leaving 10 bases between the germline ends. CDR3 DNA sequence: TGTGCCAGTAGTATAGGCGGGGCCATCTACGAGCAGTACTTC. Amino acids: CASSIGGAIYEQYF.

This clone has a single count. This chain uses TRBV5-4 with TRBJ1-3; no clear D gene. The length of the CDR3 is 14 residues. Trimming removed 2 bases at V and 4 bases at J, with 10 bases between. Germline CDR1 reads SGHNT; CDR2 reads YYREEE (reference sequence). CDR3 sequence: CASSFRTGGNTIYF. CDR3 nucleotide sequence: TGTGCCAGCAGCTTTAGGACTGGCGGAAACACCATATATTTT.

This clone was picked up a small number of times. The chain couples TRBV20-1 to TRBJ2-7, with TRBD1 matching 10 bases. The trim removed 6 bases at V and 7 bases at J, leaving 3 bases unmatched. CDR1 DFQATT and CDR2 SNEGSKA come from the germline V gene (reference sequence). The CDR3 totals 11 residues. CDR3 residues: CSARTGGEQYF. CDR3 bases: TGCAGTGCCCGGACAGGGGGGGAGCAGTACTTC.

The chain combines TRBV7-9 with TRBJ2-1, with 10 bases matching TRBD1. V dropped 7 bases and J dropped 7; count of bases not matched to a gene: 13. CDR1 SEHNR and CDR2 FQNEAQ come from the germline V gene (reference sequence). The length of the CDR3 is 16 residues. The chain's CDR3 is CASIIVPDRGGNEQFF. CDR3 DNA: TGTGCCAGCATAATTGTCCCGGACAGGGGGGGGAATGAGCAGTTCTTC.

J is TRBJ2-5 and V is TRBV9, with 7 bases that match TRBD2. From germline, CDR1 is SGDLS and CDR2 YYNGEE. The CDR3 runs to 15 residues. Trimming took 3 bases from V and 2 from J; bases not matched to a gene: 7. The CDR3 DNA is TGTGCCAGCAGCGGTACTAGCGCTGGTCAAGAGACCCAGTACTTC. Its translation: CASSGTSAGQETQYF.

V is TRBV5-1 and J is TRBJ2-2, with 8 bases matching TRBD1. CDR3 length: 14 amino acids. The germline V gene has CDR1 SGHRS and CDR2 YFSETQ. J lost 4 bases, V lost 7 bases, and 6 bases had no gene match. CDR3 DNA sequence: TGCGCCAGCTCAGGGGGCGGCAGCACCGGGGAGCTGTTTTTT. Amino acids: CASSGGGSTGELFF.

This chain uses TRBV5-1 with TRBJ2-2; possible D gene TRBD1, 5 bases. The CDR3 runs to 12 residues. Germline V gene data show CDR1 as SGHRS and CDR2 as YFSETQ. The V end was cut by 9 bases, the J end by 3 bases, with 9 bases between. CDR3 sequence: CATSRDTGELFF. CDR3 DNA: TGCGCCACTTCCAGGGACACCGGGGAGCTGTTTTTT.

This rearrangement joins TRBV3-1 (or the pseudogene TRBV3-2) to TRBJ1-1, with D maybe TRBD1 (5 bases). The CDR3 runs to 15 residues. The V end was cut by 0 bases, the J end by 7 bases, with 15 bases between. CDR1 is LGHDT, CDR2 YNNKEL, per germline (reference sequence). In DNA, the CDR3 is TGTGCCAGCAGCCAAGAAAAAGCGGGACTCGTTGAAGCTTTCTTT. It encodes CASSQEKAGLVEAFF.

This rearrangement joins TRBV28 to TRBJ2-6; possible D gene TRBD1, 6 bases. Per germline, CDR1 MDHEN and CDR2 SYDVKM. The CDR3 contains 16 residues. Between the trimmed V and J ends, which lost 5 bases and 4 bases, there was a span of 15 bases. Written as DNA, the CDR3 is TGTGCCAGCAGTGCTGAGCCAGGGGCCGGGGCCAACGTCCTGACTTTC. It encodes CASSAEPGAGANVLTF. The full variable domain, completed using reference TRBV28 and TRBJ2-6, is DVKVTQSSRYLVKRTGEKVFLECVQDMDHENMFWYRQDPGLGLRLIYFSYDVKMKEKGDIPEGYSVSREKKERFSLILESASTNQTSMYLCASSAEPGAGANVLTFGAGSRLTVL.

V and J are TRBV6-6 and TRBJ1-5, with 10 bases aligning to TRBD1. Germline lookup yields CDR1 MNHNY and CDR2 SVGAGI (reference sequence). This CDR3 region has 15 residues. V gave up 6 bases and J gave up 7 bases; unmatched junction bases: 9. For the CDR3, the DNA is TGTGCCAGCAGAGCGGGACAGGGGAGGGGCCAGCCCCAGCATTTT. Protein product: CASRAGQGRGQPQHF.

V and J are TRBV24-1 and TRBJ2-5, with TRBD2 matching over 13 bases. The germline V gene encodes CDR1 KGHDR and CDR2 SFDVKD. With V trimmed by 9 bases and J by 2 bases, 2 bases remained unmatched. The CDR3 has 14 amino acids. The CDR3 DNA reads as TGTGCCACCGGACTAGCGGGGGAGCAAGAGACCCAGTACTTC. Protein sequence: CATGLAGEQETQYF.

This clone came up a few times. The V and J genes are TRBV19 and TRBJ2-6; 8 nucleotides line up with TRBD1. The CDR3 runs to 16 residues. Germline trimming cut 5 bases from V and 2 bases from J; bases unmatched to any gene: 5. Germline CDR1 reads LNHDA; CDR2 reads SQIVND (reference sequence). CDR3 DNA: TGTGCCAGTAGTCCACCGACAGGGGCTGGGGCCAACGTCCTGACTTTC. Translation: CASSPPTGAGANVLTF.

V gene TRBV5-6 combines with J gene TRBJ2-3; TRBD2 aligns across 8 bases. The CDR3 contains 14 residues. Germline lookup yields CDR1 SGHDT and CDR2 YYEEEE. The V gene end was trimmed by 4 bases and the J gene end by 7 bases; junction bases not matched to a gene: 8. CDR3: CASSLSSGRHTQYF. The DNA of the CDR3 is TGTGCCAGCAGCCTTTCAAGCGGGAGACATACGCAGTATTTT.

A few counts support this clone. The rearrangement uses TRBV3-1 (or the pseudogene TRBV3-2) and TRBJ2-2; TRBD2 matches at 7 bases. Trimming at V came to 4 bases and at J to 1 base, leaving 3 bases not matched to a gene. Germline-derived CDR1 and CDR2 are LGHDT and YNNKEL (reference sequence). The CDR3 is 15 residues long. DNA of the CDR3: TGTGCCAGCAGCCCCCGCGGGGGGAACACCGGGGAGCTGTTTTTT. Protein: CASSPRGGNTGELFF.

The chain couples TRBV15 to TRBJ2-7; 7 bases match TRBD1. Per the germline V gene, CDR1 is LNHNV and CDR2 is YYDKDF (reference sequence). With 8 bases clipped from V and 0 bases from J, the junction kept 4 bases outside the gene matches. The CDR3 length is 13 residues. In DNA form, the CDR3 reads TGTGCCACCTCCGGGACAGTCTCCTACGAGCAGTACTTC. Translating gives CATSGTVSYEQYF.

The CDR3 here is CASSLARIEPSYEQYF. The CDR3 DNA sequence: TGTGCCAGCAGCTTAGCGCGGATCGAACCATCCTACGAGCAGTACTTC. The chain recombines TRBV7-8 with TRBJ2-7; no definite D call. V was cut by 0 bases and J by 1 base, with 13 bases left in between. Per germline, CDR1 SGHVS and CDR2 FQNEAQ. The CDR3 has 16 residues.

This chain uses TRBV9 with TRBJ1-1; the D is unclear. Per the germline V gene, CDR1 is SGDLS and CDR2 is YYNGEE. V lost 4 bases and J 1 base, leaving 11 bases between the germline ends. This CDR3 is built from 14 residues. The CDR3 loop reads CASSFLQKNTEAFF. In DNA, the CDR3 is TGTGCCAGCAGCTTTCTACAGAAGAACACTGAAGCTTTCTTT.

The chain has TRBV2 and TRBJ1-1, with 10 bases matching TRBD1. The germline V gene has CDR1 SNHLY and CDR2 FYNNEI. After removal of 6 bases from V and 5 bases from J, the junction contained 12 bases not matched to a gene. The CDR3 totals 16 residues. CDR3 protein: CASRSLGWTGGTEAFF. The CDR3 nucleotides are TGTGCCAGCAGGTCGCTTGGTTGGACAGGGGGGACTGAAGCTTTCTTT.

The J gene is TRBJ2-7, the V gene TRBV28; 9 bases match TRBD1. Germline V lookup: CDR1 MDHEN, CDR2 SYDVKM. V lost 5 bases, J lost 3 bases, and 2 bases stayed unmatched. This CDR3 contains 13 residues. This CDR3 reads CASSRDRVYEQYF. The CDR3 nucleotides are TGTGCCAGCAGTCGGGACAGGGTCTACGAGCAGTACTTC.

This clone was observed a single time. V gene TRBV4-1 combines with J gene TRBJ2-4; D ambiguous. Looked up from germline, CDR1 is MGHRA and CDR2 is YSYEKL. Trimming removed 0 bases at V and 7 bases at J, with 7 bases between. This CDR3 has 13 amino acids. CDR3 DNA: TGCGCCAGCAGCCAAGACCCCGAGAACATTCAGTACTTC. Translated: CASSQDPENIQYF.

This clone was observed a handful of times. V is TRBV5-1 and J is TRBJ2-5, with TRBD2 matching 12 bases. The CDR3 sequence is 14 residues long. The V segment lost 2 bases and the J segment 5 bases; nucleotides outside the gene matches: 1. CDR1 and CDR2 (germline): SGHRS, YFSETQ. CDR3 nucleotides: TGCGCCAGCAGCTTCGGGACTAGCGGGGAGACCCAGTACTTC. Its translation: CASSFGTSGETQYF. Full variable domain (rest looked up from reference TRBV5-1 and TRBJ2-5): KAGVTQTPRYLIKTRGQQVTLSCSPISGHRSVSWYQQTPGQGLQFLFEYFSETQRNKGNFPGRFSGRQFSNSRSEMNVSTLELGDSALYLCASSFGTSGETQYFGPGTRLLVL.

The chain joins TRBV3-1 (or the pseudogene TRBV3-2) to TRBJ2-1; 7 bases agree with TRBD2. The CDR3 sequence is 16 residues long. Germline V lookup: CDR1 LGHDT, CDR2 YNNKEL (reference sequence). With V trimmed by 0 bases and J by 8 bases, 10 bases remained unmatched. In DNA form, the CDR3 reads TGTGCCAGCAGCCAAGATTTCTCGGCGGGGGACGATGAGCAGTTCTTC. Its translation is CASSQDFSAGDDEQFF.